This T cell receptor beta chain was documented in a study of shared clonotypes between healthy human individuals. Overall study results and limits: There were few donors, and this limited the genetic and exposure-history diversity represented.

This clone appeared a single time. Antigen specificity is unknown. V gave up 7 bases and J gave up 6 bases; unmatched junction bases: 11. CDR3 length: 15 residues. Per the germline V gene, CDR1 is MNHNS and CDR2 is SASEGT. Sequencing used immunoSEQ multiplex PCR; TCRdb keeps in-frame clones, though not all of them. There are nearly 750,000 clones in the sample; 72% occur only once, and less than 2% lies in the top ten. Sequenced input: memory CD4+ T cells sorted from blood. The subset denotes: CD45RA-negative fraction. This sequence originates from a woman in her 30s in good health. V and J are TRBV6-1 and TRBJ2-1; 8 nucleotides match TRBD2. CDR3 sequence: CASTGPGGRSNEQFF. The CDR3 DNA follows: TGTGCCAGCACCGGACCGGGCGGGAGGAGCAATGAGCAGTTCTTC.